The 5 T cell receptor beta chains below all came from one sample that was sequenced in a study of blood T cells in healthy people across ages. Sample-barcoded 5' priming and a J-beta primer mix drove a second PCR of 7 to 11 cycles. TCRdb called the 5' RACE reads again in MiXCR, with one record for every CDR3 protein. The repertoire consists of about 750,000 distinct CDR3 sequences, with roughly 53% occurring once and the leading ten covering roughly two fifths. The sequenced material came from blood. Receptor source: a man aged 80 or over in good health.

At least ten counts were recorded for this clonotype. The chain has TRBV6-2 or TRBV6-3 and TRBJ2-7; no clear D gene. Between the trimmed V and J ends, which lost 6 bases and 0 bases, there was a span of 9 bases. This CDR3 region has 13 residues. Per the germline V gene, CDR1 is MNHEY and CDR2 is SVGEGT. CDR3 DNA: TGTGCCAGCAGCCCCACGAGCTCCTACGAGCAGTACTTC. Its protein is CASSPTSSYEQYF.

This clonotype was seen a handful of times. The V gene is TRBV3-1, the J gene TRBJ2-4, with 12 bases lining up with TRBD2. The J call may be in error: the DNA end matches TRBJ2-5 better. This CDR3 region has 15 residues. CDR1 and CDR2 from the germline V gene are LGHDT and YNNKEL (reference sequence). The CDR3 bases are TGTGCCAGCAGCCCCGAACTAGCGGGAGGAGAGACCCAGTACTTC. Its translation is CASSPELAGGETQYF.

The rearrangement links TRBV7-6 to TRBJ2-4, with 8 bases that match TRBD1. The J call may not be correct, given that the DNA end is closer to TRBJ2-7. CDR3 length equals 15 residues. The V gene's germline CDR1 is SGHVS and CDR2 FNYEAQ. This CDR3 reads CASSFVTGVTYEQYF. As DNA, the CDR3 is TGTGCCAGCAGCTTCGTGACAGGGGTTACCTACGAGCAGTACTTC.

This chain joins TRBV5-1 and TRBJ1-6; 7 positions agree with TRBD1. Looked up from germline, CDR1 is SGHRS and CDR2 is YFSETQ. The J segment lost 7 bases and the V segment lost 7 bases, leaving 8 bases of the junction unmatched. The CDR3 sequence is 14 residues long. CDR3 sequence: CASRETGSNSPLHF. CDR3 DNA sequence: TGCGCCAGCCGAGAGACAGGGAGCAATTCACCCCTCCACTTT.

The chain links TRBV9 to TRBJ2-1; D is possibly TRBD2 (6 bases). Trimming took 2 bases from V and 0 from J, leaving 12 bases between them. This CDR3 is built from 16 residues. The germline CDR1 and CDR2 sequences are SGDLS and YYNGEE. The DNA of the CDR3 is TGTGCCAGCAGCGTTGGTTTTAGCGGCTCCTACAATGAGCAGTTCTTC. It encodes CASSVGFSGSYNEQFF.